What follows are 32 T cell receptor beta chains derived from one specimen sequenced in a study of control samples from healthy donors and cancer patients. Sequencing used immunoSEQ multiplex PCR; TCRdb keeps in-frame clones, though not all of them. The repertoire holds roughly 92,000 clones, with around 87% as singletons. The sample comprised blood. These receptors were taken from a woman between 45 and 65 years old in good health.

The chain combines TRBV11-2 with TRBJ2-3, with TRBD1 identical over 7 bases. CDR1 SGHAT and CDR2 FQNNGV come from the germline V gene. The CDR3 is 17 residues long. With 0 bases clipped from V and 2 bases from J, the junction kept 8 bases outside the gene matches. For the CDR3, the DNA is TGTGCCAGCAGCTTAGAAGGGTCGGACAGGATCACAGATACGCAGTATTTT. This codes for CASSLEGSDRITDTQYF.

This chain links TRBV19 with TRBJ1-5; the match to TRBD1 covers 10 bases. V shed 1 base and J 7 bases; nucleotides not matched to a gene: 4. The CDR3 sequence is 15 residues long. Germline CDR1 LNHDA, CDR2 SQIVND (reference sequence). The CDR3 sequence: CASSIGGQGFQPQHF. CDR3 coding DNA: TGTGCCAGTAGTATAGGGGGACAGGGGTTCCAGCCCCAGCATTTT. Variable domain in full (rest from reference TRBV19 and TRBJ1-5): DGGITQSPKYLFRKEGQNVTLSCEQNLNHDAMYWYRQDPGQGLRLIYYSQIVNDFQKGDIAEGYSVSREKKESFPLTVTSAQKNPTAFYLCASSIGGQGFQPQHFGDGTRLSIL.

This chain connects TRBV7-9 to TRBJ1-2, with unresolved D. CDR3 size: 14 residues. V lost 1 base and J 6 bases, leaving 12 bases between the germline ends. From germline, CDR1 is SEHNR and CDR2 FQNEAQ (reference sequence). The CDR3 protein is CASSLVGPENGYTF. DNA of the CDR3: TGTGCCAGCAGCTTAGTTGGGCCAGAAAATGGCTACACCTTC.

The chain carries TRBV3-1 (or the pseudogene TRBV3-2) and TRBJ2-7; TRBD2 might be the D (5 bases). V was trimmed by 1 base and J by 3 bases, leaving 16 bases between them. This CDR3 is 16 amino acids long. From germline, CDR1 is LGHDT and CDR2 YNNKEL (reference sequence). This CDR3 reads CASSQARLLDYYEQYF. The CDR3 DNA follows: TGTGCCAGCAGCCAAGCGAGACTACTAGACTACTACGAGCAGTACTTC.

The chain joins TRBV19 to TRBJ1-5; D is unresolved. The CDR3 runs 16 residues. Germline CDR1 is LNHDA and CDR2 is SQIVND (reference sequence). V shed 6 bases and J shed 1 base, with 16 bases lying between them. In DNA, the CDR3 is TGTGCCAGTAGCCCCCTGAAGGAATGGAGCAATCAGCCCCAGCATTTT. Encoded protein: CASSPLKEWSNQPQHF.

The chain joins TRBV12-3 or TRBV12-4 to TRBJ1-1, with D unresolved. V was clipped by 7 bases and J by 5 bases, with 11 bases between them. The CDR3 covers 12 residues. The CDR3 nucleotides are TGTGCCAGCATAGTAAGAGAGACTGAAGCTTTCTTT. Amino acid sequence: CASIVRETEAFF.

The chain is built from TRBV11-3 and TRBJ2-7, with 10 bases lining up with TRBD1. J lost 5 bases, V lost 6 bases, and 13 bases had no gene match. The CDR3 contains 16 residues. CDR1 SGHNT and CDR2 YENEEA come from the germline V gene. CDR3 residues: CASSYNYRDRGHEQYF. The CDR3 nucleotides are TGTGCCAGCAGTTACAACTACCGGGACAGGGGCCACGAGCAGTACTTC.

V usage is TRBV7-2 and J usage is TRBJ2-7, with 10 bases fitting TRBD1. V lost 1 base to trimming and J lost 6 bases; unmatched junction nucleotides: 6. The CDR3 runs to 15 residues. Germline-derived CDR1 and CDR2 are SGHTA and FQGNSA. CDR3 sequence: CASSLGGTGVGEQYF. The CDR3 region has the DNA TGTGCCAGCAGCTTAGGTGGGACAGGGGTAGGCGAGCAGTACTTC.

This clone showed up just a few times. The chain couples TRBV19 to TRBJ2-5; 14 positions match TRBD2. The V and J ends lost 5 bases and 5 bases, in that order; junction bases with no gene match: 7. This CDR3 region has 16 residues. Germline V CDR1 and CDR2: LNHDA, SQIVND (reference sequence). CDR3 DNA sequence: TGTGCCAGTAGTTTGGGGACTAGCGGGAGAGGGGAGACCCAGTACTTC. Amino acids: CASSLGTSGRGETQYF.

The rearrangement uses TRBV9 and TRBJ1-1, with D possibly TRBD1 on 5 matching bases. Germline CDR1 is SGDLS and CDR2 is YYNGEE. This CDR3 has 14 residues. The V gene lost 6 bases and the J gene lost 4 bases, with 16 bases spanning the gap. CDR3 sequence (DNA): TGTGCCAGCAACCGGCGGGGGGGAGGCACTGAAGCTTTCTTT. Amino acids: CASNRRGGGTEAFF.

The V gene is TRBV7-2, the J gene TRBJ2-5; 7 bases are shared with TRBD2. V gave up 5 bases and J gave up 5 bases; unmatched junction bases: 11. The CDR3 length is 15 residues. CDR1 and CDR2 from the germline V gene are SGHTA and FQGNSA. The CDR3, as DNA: TGTGCCAGCAGCCCCAACGGACTAGTCGGGGAGACCCAGTACTTC. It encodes CASSPNGLVGETQYF.

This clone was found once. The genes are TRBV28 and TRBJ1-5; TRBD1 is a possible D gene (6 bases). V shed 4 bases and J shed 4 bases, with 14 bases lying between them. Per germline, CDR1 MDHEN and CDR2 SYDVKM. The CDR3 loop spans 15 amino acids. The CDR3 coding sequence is TGTGCCAGCAGTTGGGGGCCCCAGGGAAATCAGCCCCAGCATTTT. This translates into CASSWGPQGNQPQHF.

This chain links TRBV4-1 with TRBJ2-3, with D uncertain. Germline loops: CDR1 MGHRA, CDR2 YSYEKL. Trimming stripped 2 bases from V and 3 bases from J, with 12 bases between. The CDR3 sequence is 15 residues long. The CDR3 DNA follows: TGCGCCAGCAGCCAACGGCCTGGCGGAACAGATACGCAGTATTTT. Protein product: CASSQRPGGTDTQYF.

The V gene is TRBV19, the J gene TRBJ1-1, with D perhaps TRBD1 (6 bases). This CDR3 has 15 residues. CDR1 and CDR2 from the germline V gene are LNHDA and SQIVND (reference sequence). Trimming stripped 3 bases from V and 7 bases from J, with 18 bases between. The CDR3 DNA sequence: TGTGCCAGTAGTATTGGTTCCAGTGGAGGGGGTGAAGCTTTCTTT. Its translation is CASSIGSSGGGEAFF.

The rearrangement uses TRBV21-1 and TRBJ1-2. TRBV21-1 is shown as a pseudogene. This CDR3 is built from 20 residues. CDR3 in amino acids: CASSKIVAEPETKANYGYTF. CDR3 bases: TGTGCCAGCAGCAAAATCGTGGCGGAACCTGAAACTAAAGCTAACTATGGCTACACCTTC.

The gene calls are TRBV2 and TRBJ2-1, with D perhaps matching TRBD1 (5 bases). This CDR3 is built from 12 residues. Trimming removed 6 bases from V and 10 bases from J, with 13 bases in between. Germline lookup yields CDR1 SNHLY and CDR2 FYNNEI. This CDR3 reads CASRFQGMEQFF. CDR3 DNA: TGTGCCAGCAGATTCCAGGGTATGGAGCAGTTCTTC.

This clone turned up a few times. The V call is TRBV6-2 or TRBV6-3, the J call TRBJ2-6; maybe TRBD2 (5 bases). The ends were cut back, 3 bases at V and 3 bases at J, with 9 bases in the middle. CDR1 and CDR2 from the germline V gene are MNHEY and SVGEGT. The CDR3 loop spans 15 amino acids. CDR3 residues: CASSYRGFGANVLTF. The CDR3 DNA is TGTGCCAGCAGTTATCGGGGATTTGGGGCCAACGTCCTGACTTTC.

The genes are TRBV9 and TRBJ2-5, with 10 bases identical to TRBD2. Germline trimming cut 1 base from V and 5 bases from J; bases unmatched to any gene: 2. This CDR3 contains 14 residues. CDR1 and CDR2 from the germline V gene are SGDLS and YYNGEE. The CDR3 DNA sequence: TGTGCCAGCAGCGTAAGCGGGGGGGCGGAGACCCAGTACTTC. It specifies CASSVSGGAETQYF. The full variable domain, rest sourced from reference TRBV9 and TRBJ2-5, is DSGVTQTPKHLITATGQRVTLRCSPRSGDLSVYWYQQSLDQGLQFLIQYYNGEERAKGNILERFSAQQFPDLHSELNLSSLELGDSALYFCASSVSGGAETQYFGPGTRLLVL.

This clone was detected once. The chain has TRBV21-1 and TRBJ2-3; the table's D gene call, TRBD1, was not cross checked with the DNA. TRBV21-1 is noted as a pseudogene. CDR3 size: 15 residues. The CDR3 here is CASSKESTATDTQYF. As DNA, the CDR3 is TGTGCCAGCAGCAAAGAATCGACAGCCACAGATACGCAGTATTTT.

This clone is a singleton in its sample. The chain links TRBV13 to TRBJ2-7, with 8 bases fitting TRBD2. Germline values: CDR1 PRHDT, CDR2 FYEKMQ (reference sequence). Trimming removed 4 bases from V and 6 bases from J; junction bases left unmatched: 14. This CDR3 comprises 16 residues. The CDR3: CASSSQRGWRRSEQYF. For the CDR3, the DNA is TGTGCCAGCAGCTCCCAGCGGGGGTGGAGGAGGTCCGAGCAGTACTTC.

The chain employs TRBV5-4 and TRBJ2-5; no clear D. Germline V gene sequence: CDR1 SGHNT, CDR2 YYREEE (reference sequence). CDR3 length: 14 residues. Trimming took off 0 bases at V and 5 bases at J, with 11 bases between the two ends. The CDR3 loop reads CASSLGPSDETQYF. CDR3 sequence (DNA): TGTGCCAGCAGCTTGGGGCCTTCCGACGAGACCCAGTACTTC.

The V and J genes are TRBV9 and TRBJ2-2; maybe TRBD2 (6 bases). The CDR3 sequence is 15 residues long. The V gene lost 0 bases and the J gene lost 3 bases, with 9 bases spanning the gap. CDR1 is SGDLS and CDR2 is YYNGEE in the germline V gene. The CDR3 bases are TGTGCCAGCAGCGTAGTGGGGACTGACACCGGGGAGCTGTTTTTT. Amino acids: CASSVVGTDTGELFF.

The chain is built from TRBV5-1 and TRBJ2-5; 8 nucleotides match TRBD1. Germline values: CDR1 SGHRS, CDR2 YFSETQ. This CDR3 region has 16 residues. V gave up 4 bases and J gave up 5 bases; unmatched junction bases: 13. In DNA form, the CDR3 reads TGCGCCAGCAGCCCCCGGACGGGACAGGCAGGGGAGACCCAGTACTTC. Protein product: CASSPRTGQAGETQYF. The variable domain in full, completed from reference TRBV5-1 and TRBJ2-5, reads KAGVTQTPRYLIKTRGQQVTLSCSPISGHRSVSWYQQTPGQGLQFLFEYFSETQRNKGNFPGRFSGRQFSNSRSEMNVSTLELGDSALYLCASSPRTGQAGETQYFGPGTRLLVL.

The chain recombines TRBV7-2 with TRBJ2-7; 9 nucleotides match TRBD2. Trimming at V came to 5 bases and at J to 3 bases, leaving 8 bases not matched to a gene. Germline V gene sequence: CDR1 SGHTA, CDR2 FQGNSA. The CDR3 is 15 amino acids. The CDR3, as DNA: TGTGCCAGCAGCCCCACTAGCGGGTCCTTCTACGAGCAGTACTTC. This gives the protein CASSPTSGSFYEQYF.

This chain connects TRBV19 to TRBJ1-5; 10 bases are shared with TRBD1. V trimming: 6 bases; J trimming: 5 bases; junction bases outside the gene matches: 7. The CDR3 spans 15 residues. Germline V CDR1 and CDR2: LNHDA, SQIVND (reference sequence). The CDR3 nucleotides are TGTGCCAGTAGCCAAGGACAGGGGGATCATCAGCCCCAGCATTTT. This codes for CASSQGQGDHQPQHF.

The CDR3 region is CASSQVIVGVVRYGYTF. In DNA, the CDR3 is TGCGCCAGCAGCCAAGTCATAGTAGGGGTCGTACGCTATGGCTACACCTTC. The chain is built from TRBV4-1 and TRBJ1-2; tentative D call: TRBD1 (5 bases). CDR3 length: 17 residues. Per the germline V gene, CDR1 is MGHRA and CDR2 is YSYEKL. Between the trimmed V and J ends, which lost 1 base and 4 bases, there was a span of 19 bases.

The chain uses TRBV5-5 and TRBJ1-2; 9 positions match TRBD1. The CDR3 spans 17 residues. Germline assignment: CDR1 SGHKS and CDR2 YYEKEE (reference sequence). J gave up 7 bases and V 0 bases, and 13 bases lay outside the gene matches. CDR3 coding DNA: TGTGCCAGCAGCTTGGATGGGACAGGGAGATCACTAGCTGGCTACACCTTC. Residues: CASSLDGTGRSLAGYTF.

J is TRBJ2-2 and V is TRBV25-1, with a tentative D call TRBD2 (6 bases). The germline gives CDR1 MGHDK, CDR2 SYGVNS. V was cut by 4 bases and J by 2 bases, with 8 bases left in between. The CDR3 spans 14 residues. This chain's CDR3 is CASSGLVNTGELFF. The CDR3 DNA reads TGTGCCAGCAGTGGACTAGTCAACACCGGGGAGCTGTTTTTT.

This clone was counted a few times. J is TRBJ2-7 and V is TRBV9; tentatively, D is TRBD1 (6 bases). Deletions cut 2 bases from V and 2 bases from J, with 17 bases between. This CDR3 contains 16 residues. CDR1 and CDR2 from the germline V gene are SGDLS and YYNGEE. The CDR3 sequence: CASSVSANGQPYEQYF. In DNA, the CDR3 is TGTGCCAGCAGCGTGTCGGCTAATGGACAGCCCTACGAGCAGTACTTC.

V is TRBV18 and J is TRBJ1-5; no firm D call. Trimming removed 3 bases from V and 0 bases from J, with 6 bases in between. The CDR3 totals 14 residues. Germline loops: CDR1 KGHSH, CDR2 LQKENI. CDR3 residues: CASSPLDSNQPQHF. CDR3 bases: TGTGCCAGCTCACCTTTAGATAGCAATCAGCCCCAGCATTTT.

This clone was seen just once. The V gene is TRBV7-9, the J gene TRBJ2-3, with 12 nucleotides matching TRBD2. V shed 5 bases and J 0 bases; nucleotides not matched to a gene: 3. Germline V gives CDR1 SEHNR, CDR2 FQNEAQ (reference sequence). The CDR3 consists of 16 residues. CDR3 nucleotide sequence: TGTGCCAGCAGCCAAGGACTAGCGGGAAGCACAGATACGCAGTATTTT. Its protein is CASSQGLAGSTDTQYF.

The chain's CDR3 is CASRTGGAGNTIYF. DNA for the CDR3: TGTGCCAGCAGAACAGGGGGAGCTGGAAACACCATATATTTT. The chain combines TRBV6-5 with TRBJ1-3; 8 bases map to TRBD1. The CDR3 contains 14 residues. Per the germline V gene, CDR1 is MNHEY and CDR2 is SVGAGI. The V segment lost 6 bases and the J segment 2 bases; nucleotides outside the gene matches: 3.